The T cell receptor beta chain described here comes from a study of a mutant IDH1 vaccine in newly diagnosed glioma. In the case of this clone: Its antigen is unidentified.

This table comes from immunoSEQ multiplex PCR, and its TCRdb copy is limited to in-frame clones, with some not included. The sample shows about 32,000 clones, 78% of them seen only once. Time point defined: week 35, safety follow-up. With topical imiquimod, each dose of the vaccine consisted of 300 ug of mutant IDH1 20-mer peptide. The CDR3 loop spans 16 amino acids. Germline V lookup: CDR1 SGDLS, CDR2 YYNGEE. The junction had 12 bases not matched to a gene; V was cut back by 4 bases and J by 5 bases. The sequencing here drew on PBMCs, taken from a glioma patient whose treatment included an IDH1 peptide vaccine. The sequence came from a woman aged 40 to 50 with glioma. The chain couples TRBV9 to TRBJ2-3, with TRBD2 identical over 8 bases. The CDR3 coding sequence is TGTGCCAGCAGCCACCCCGGGACTAGAGCCCGAGATACGCAGTATTTT. Translation: CASSHPGTRARDTQYF.